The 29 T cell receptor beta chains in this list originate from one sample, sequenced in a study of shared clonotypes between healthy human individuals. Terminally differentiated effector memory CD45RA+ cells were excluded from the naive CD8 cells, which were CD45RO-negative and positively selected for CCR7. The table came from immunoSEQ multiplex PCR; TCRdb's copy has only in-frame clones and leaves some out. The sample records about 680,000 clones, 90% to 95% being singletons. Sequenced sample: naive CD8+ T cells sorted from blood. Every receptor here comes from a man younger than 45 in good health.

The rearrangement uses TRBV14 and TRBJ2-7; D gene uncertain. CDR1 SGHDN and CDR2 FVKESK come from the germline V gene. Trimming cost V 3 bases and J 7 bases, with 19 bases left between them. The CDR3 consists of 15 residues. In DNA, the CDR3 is TGTGCCAGCAGCCAGTCTCTTGGTCCTACGGGTGAGCAGTACTTC. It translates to CASSQSLGPTGEQYF.

The CDR3 is CASSLFGGEYETQYF. DNA for the CDR3: TGCGCCAGCAGCTTGTTCGGGGGCGAATATGAGACCCAGTACTTC. The gene calls are TRBV5-1 and TRBJ2-5; TRBD1 or TRBD2 may be the D gene (6 bases each). The germline gives CDR1 SGHRS, CDR2 YFSETQ. The CDR3 runs 15 residues. V was cut by 1 base and J by 5 bases, with 15 bases left in between.

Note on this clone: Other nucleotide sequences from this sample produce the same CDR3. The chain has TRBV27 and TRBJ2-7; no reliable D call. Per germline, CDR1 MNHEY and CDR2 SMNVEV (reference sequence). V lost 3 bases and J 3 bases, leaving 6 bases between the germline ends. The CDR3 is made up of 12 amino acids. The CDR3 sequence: CASSFPGYEQYF. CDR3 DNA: TGTGCCAGCAGTTTCCCCGGCTACGAGCAGTACTTC.

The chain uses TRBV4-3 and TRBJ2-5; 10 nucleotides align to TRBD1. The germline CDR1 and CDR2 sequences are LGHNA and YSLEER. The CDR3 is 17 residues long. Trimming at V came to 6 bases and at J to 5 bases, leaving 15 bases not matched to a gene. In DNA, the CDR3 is TGCGCCAGCAGACCGGGACAGGGGACCCTTGGGGCGGAGACCCAGTACTTC. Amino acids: CASRPGQGTLGAETQYF.

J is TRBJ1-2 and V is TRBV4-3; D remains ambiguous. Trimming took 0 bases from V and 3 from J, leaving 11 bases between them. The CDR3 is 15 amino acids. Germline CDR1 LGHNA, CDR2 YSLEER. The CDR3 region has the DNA TGCGCCAGCAGCCAAGATATTGGCTTACACTATGGCTACACCTTC. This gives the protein CASSQDIGLHYGYTF.

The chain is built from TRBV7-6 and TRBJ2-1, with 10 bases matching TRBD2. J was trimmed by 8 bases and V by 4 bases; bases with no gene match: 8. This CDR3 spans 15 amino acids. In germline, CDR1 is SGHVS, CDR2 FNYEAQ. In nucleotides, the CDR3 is TGTGCCAGCAGCTCTAGCCCTAGCGGGAGATATGAGCAGTTCTTC. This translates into CASSSSPSGRYEQFF.

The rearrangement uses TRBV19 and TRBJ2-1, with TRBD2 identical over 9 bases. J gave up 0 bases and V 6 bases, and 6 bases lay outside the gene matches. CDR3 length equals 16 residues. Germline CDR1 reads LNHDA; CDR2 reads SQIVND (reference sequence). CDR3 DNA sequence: TGTGCCAGTAGAACTAGCGGGCCCACCTCCTACAATGAGCAGTTCTTC. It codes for CASRTSGPTSYNEQFF. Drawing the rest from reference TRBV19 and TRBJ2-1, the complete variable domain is DGGITQSPKYLFRKEGQNVTLSCEQNLNHDAMYWYRQDPGQGLRLIYYSQIVNDFQKGDIAEGYSVSREKKESFPLTVTSAQKNPTAFYLCASRTSGPTSYNEQFFGPGTRLTVL.

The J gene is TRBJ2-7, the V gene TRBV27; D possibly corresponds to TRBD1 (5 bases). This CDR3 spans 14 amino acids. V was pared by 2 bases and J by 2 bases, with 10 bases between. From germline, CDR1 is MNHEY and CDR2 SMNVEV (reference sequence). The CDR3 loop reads CASSLSRVTYEQYF. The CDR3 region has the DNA TGTGCCAGCAGTTTAAGCAGGGTGACCTACGAGCAGTACTTC.

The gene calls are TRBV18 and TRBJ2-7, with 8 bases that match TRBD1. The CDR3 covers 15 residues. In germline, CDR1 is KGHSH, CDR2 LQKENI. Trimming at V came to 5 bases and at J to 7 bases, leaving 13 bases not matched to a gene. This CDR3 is CASSSSGGAGREQYF. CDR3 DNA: TGTGCCAGCTCATCTTCAGGGGGCGCAGGGAGAGAGCAGTACTTC.

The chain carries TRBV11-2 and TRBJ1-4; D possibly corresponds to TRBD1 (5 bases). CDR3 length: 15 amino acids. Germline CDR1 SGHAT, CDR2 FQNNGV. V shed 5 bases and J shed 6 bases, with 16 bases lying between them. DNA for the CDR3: TGTGCCAGCAGCCAATACGGCAGGGCACATGAAAAACTGTTTTTT. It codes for CASSQYGRAHEKLFF.

The CDR3 protein is CATSTVGAGVTDTQYF. As DNA, the CDR3 is TGTGCCACCAGCACCGTTGGAGCGGGAGTTACAGATACGCAGTATTTT. The chain carries TRBV15 and TRBJ2-3; 8 bases agree with TRBD2. The V gene's germline CDR1 is LNHNV and CDR2 YYDKDF (reference sequence). The CDR3 runs to 16 residues. J lost 3 bases, V lost 4 bases, and 9 bases had no gene match.

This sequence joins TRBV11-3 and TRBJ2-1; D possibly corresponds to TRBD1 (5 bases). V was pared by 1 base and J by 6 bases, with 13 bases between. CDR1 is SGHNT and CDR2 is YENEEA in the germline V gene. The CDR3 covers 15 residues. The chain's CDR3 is CASSLGRGLVNEQFF. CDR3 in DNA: TGTGCCAGCAGCTTAGGTAGGGGCTTGGTCAATGAGCAGTTCTTC.

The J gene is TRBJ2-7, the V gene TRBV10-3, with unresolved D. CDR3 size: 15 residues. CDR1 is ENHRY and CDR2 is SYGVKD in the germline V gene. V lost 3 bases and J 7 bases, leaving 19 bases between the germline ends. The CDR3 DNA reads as TGTGCCATCAGTGATACCAGGACCGAGCTACTTGAGCAGTACTTC. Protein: CAISDTRTELLEQYF.

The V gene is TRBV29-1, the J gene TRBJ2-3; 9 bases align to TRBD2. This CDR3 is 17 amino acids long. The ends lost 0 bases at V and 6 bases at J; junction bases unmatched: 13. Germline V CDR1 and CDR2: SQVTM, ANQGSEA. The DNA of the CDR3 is TGCAGCGTTGAAGATCTTTCGCGGACTAGCGTCGTTGATACGCAGTATTTT. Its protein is CSVEDLSRTSVVDTQYF.

The CDR3 coding sequence is TGCGCCAGCAGCCAACCGGACCGCTCCTACGAGCAGTACTTC. As protein: CASSQPDRSYEQYF. The chain recombines TRBV4-1 with TRBJ2-7; D remains unclear. The CDR3 runs to 14 residues. The V and J ends lost 2 bases and 0 bases respectively, with 8 bases between them. Germline CDR1 and CDR2: MGHRA and YSYEKL.

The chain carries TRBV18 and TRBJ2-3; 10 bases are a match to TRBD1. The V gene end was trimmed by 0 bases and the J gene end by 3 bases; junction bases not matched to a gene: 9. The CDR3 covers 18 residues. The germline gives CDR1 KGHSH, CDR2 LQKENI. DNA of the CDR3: TGTGCCAGCTCACCACCGGCTTGGACAGGGGGAGATACAGATACGCAGTATTTT. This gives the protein CASSPPAWTGGDTDTQYF.

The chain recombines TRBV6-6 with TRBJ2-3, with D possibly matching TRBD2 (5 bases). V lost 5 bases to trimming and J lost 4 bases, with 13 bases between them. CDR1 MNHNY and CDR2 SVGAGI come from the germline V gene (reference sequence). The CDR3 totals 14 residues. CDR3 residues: CASSTVTGADTQYF. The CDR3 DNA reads TGTGCCAGCAGTACGGTCACCGGGGCAGATACGCAGTATTTT.

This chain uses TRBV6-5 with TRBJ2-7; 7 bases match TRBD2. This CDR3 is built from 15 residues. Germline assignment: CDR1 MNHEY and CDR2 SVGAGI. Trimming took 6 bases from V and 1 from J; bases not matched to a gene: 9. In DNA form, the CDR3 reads TGTGCCAGCAGAAAGACCAGCGGGATTTCCTACGAGCAGTACTTC. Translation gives CASRKTSGISYEQYF.

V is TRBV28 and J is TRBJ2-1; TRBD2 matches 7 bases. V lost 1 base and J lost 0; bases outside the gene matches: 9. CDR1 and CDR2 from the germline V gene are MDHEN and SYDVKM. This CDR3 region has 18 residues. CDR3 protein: CASSLFPKRGSSYNEQFF. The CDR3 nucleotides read TGTGCCAGCAGTTTATTCCCCAAACGCGGGAGCTCCTACAATGAGCAGTTCTTC.

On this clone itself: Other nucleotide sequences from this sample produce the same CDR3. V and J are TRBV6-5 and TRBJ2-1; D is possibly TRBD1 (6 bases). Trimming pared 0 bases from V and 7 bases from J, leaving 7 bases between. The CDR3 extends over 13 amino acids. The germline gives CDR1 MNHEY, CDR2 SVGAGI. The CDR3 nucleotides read TGTGCCAGCAGTTACTCTCAGGGGAATGAGCAGTTCTTC. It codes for CASSYSQGNEQFF.

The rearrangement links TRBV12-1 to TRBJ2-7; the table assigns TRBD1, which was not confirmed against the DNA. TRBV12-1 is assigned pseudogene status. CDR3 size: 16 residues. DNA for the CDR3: TGTGCCAGCAGCTTTCACAGGACAGGGATATCCTACGAGCAGTACTTC. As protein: CASSFHRTGISYEQYF.

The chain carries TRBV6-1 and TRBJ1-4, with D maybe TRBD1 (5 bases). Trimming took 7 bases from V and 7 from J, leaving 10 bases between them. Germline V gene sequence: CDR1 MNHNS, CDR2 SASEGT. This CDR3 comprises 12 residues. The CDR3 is CASTGGVEKLFF. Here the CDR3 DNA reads TGTGCCAGCACCGGGGGAGTTGAAAAACTGTTTTTT.

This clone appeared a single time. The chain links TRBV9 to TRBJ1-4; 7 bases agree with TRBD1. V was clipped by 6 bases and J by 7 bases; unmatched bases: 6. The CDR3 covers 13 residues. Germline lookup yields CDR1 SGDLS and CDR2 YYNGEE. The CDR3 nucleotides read TGTGCCAGCAATTCAGGGGGTGGTGAAAAACTGTTTTTT. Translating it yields CASNSGGGEKLFF.

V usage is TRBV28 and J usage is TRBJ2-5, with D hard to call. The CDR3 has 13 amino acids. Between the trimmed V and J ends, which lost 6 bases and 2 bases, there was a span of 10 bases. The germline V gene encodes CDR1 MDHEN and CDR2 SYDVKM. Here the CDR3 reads CASSPHPQETQYF. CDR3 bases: TGTGCCAGCAGCCCCCACCCGCAAGAGACCCAGTACTTC.

The CDR3 coding sequence is TGTGCCAGTAGTAGGAGGGTATATCAGCCCCAGCATTTT. Translating gives CASSRRVYQPQHF. The rearrangement links TRBV19 to TRBJ1-5; D gene ambiguous. V was clipped by 4 bases and J by 5 bases, with 9 bases between them. Looked up from germline, CDR1 is LNHDA and CDR2 is SQIVND (reference sequence). The CDR3 sequence is 13 residues long.

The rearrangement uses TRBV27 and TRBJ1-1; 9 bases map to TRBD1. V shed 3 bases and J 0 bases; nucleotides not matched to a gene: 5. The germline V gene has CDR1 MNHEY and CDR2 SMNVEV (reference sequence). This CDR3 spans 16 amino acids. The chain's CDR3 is CASSFGTGSMNTEAFF. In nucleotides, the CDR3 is TGTGCCAGCAGTTTCGGGACAGGGAGCATGAACACTGAAGCTTTCTTT.

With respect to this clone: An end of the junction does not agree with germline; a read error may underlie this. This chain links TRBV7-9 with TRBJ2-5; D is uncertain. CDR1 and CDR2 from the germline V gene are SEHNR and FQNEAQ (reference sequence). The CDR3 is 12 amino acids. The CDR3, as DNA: TGTGCCAGCAGCTTAGGGGCGGTAAGCCGGGACTTC. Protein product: CASSLGAVSRDF.

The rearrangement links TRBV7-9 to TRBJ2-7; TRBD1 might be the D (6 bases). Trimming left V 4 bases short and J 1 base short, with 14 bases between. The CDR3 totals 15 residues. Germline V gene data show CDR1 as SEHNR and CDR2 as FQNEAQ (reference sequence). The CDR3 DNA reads TGTGCCAGCAGCTCCCCCCCAGGGGTATCCTACGAGCAGTACTTC. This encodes CASSSPPGVSYEQYF.

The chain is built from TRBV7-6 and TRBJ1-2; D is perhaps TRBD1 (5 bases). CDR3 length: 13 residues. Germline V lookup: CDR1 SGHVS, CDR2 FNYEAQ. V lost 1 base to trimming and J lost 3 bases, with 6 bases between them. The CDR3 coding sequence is TGTGCCAGCAGCTTAGGAGGGGACTATGGCTACACCTTC. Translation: CASSLGGDYGYTF. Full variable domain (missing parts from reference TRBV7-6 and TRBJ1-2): GAGVSQSPRYKVTKRGQDVALRCDPISGHVSLYWYRQALGQGPEFLTYFNYEAQQDKSGLPNDRFSAERPEGSISTLTIQRTEQRDSAMYRCASSLGGDYGYTFGSGTRLTVV.